These 5 T cell receptor beta chains were all obtained from the same sample, sequenced in a study of CD8 T cells in Susac syndrome. The RNA input was roughly 0.45 to 1 ug, and it was reverse transcribed with random hexamers. MiXCR, run by TCRdb on the immunoSEQ multiplex PCR reads, gives a single entry per CDR3 protein. The sample shows about 210,000 distinct CDR3 sequences, approximately 95% of them seen only once. Sequencing input: CD4+ T cells from PBMCs. These receptors were obtained from a human donor in good health.

V gene TRBV20-1 combines with J gene TRBJ1-5; tentative D call: TRBD1 (5 bases). CDR1 and CDR2 from the germline V gene are DFQATT and SNEGSKA (reference sequence). Trimming removed 2 bases at V and 5 bases at J, with 16 bases between. This CDR3 region has 15 residues. As DNA, the CDR3 is TGCAGTGCTAGACTTGGGGTTTTAGGGGATCAGCCCCAGCATTTT. Protein sequence: CSARLGVLGDQPQHF.

V and J are TRBV5-4 and TRBJ2-7, with D perhaps matching TRBD1 (7 bases). V was clipped by 4 bases and J by 4 bases, with 24 bases between them. The CDR3 consists of 17 residues. CDR1 SGHNT and CDR2 YYREEE come from the germline V gene (reference sequence). CDR3 loop: CASSTRQGRTGRYEQYF. For the CDR3, the DNA is TGTGCCAGCAGCACGCGACAGGGAAGAACTGGGAGGTACGAGCAGTACTTC.

J is TRBJ1-5 and V is TRBV19; no clear D. V was cut by 3 bases and J by 7 bases, with 13 bases left in between. Germline V gene lookup returns CDR1 LNHDA and CDR2 SQIVND (reference sequence). This CDR3 is 14 amino acids long. The CDR3 reads CASSMRSGPQPQHF. The CDR3 DNA reads TGTGCCAGTAGTATGAGGTCAGGCCCCCAGCCCCAGCATTTT.

V gene TRBV28 combines with J gene TRBJ2-2, with D possibly being TRBD1 (6 bases). Trimming shortened V by 6 bases and J by 6 bases, and 11 bases separated the two germline ends. The CDR3 extends over 13 amino acids. CDR1 is MDHEN and CDR2 is SYDVKM in the germline V gene. CDR3 DNA sequence: TGTGCCAGCAGATTAACAGGGCCCGGGGAGCTGTTTTTT. It is translated as CASRLTGPGELFF.

The chain has TRBV5-1 and TRBJ1-2, with unresolved D. The CDR3 runs 14 residues. The ends were cut back, 1 base at V and 7 bases at J, with 14 bases in the middle. The V gene's germline CDR1 is SGHRS and CDR2 YFSETQ. CDR3 amino acids: CASSLKVEGGGYTF. Written as DNA, the CDR3 is TGCGCCAGCAGCTTGAAGGTTGAAGGAGGTGGCTACACCTTC.